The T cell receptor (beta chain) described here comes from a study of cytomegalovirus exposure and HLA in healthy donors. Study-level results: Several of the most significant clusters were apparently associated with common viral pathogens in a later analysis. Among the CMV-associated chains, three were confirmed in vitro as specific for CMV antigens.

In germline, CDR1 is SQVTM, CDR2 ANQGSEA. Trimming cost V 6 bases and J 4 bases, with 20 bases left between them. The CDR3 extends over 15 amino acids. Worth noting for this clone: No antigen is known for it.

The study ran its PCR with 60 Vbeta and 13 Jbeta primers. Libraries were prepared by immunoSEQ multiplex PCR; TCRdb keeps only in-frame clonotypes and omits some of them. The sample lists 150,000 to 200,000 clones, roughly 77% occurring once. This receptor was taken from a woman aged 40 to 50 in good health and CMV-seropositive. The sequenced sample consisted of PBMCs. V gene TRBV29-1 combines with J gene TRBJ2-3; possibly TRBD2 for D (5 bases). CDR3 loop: CSVELLAFSADTQYF. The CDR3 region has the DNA TGCAGCGTGGAATTGTTAGCGTTTTCAGCAGATACGCAGTATTTT.